A selection of T cell receptor beta chains follows, all from one sample in a study of T cells in Graves' hyperthyroidism and ophthalmopathy. Each CDR3 protein gets one entry after TCRdb re-called the multiplex PCR reads with MiXCR. The sample includes hundreds of thousands of distinct CDR3 sequences, about 15% seen only once; the top ten take more than 8.5%. Sequencing was carried out using blood. All receptors come from a woman aged 18-29 years with Graves' hyperthyroidism. CDR3s include the opening cysteine and the closing phenylalanine or tryptophan. D genes are given only for firm matches. Clone sizes are given selectively: once, few, many, or a class where the clone is expanded.

CDR3aa	CDR3nt	abundance	v_gene	j_gene	d_gene
CAWSRLAGYEQYF	TGTGCCTGGAGTAGGTTGGCGGGGTACGAGCAGTACTTC	many	TRBV30	TRBJ2-7	NA
CASSTGQAYNEQFF	TGCGCCAGCAGCACCGGACAGGCCTACAATGAGCAGTTCTTC	few	TRBV5-1	TRBJ2-1	TRBD1
CASSDGTGANQPQHF	TGTGCCAGCAGTGACGGGACAGGGGCTAATCAGCCCCAGCATTTT	many	TRBV6-1	TRBJ1-5	TRBD1
CASSQERRGGREAYNEQFF	TGCGCCAGCAGCCAAGAACGGAGGGGCGGGAGGGAGGCCTACAATGAGCAGTTCTTC	NA	TRBV4-1	TRBJ2-1	TRBD2
CASSLLGLAVPTDTQYF	TGCGCCAGCAGCCTACTGGGACTAGCGGTTCCCACAGATACGCAGTATTTT	many	TRBV5-1	TRBJ2-3	TRBD2
CAWRSWDRGLMNTEAFF	TGTGCCTGGAGGTCCTGGGACAGGGGCCTCATGAACACTGAAGCTTTCTTT	NA	TRBV30	TRBJ1-1	TRBD1
CASSQDPTSGRPGRYEQYF	TGTGCCAGCAGCCAAGATCCGACTAGCGGGAGGCCGGGACGCTACGAGCAGTACTTC	many	TRBV3-1	TRBJ2-7	TRBD2
CASSLAGGSPEQYF	TGTGCCAGCAGCTTAGCGGGGGGATCCCCCGAGCAGTACTTC	NA	TRBV7-9	TRBJ2-7	NA
CASSPDGANVLTF	TGTGCCAGCAGCCCCGATGGGGCCAACGTCCTGACTTTC	few	TRBV7-3	TRBJ2-6	NA
CAISDPDSTEAFF	TGTGCCATCAGTGACCCCGACTCGACTGAAGCTTTCTTT	NA	TRBV10-3	TRBJ1-1	NA
CATSEAGGTYEQYF	TGTGCCACCAGTGAAGCGGGAGGGACCTACGAGCAGTACTTC	NA	TRBV24-1	TRBJ2-7	TRBD2
CASSLDRQETQYF	TGCGCCAGCAGCTTGGACAGGCAAGAGACCCAGTACTTC	many	TRBV11-2	TRBJ2-5	TRBD1
CSARDFLRGPSNTEAFF	TGCAGTGCTAGAGATTTTCTGAGGGGGCCCTCGAACACTGAAGCTTTCTTT	NA	TRBV20-1	TRBJ1-1	TRBD1
CSASKTGNTEAFF	TGCAGTGCTAGCAAGACAGGAAACACTGAAGCTTTCTTT	many	TRBV20-1	TRBJ1-1	NA
CAWSITEGRDTQYF	TGTGCCTGGAGTATAACCGAGGGCCGAGATACGCAGTATTTT	few	TRBV30	TRBJ2-3	NA
CSVVENTEAFF	TGCAGCGTTGTTGAGAACACTGAAGCTTTCTTT	NA	TRBV29-1	TRBJ1-1	NA
CASSRGLGKNIQYF	TGTGCCAGCAGCCGGGGGCTTGGCAAAAACATTCAGTACTTC	few	TRBV4-2	TRBJ2-4	NA
CASSFRGGGGADTQYF	TGTGCCAGCAGTTTCCGTGGAGGGGGGGGGGCAGATACGCAGTATTTT	many	TRBV12-3/TRBV12-4	TRBJ2-3	NA
CASSSGGGTDTQYF	TGTGCCAGCAGCTCTGGGGGGGGCACAGATACGCAGTATTTT	many	TRBV7-2	TRBJ2-3	TRBD2
CASAGSSGRVKGYGYTF	TGCGCCAGCGCTGGATCTTCGGGACGGGTTAAAGGCTATGGCTACACCTTC	NA	TRBV10-1	TRBJ1-2	NA
CASLEGAVNEQFF	TGTGCCAGCCTCGAAGGCGCAGTCAATGAGCAGTTCTTC	many	TRBV7-8	TRBJ2-1	NA
CASSIRDRGEQFF	TGTGCCAGTAGTATTCGGGACCGAGGTGAGCAGTTCTTC	few	TRBV19	TRBJ2-1	NA